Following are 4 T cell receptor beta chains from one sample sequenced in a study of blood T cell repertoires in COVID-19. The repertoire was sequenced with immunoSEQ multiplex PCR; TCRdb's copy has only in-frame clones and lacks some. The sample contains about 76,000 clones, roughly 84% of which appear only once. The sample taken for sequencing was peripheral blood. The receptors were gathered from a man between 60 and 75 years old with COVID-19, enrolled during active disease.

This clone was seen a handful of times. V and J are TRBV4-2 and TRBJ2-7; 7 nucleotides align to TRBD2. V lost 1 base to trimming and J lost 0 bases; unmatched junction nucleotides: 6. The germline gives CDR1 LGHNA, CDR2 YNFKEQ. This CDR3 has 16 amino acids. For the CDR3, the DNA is TGTGCCAGCAGCCAAGTTTTCGGGGGGACCTCCTACGAGCAGTACTTC. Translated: CASSQVFGGTSYEQYF.

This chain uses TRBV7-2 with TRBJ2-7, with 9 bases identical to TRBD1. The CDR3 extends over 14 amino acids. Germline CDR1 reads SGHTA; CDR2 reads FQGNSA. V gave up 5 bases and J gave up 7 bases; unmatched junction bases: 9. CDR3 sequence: CASSTLMTGGEQYF. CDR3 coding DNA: TGTGCCAGCAGCACCCTTATGACAGGGGGGGAGCAGTACTTC. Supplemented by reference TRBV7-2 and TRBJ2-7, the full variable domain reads GAGVSQSPSNKVTEKGKDVELRCDPISGHTALYWYRQSLGQGLEFLIYFQGNSAPDKSGLPSDRFSAERTGGSVSTLTIQRTQQEDSAVYLCASSTLMTGGEQYFGPGTRLTVT.

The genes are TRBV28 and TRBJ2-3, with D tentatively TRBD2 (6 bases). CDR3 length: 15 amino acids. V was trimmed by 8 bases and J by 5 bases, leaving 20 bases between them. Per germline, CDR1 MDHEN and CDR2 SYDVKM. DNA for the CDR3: TGTGCCAGCCTCCCGGAGGGCCCATGGGGAGATACGCAGTATTTT. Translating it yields CASLPEGPWGDTQYF.

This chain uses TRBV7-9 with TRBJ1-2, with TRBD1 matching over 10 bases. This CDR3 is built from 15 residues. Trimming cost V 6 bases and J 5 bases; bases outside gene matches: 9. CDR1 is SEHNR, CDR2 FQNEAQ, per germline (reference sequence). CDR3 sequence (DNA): TGTGCCAGCAGTCCTGGACAGGGGGTACCTTATGGCTACACCTTC. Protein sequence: CASSPGQGVPYGYTF. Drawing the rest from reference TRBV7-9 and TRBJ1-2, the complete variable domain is DTGVSQNPRHKITKRGQNVTFRCDPISEHNRLYWYRQTLGQGPEFLTYFQNEAQLEKSRLLSDRFSAERPKGSFSTLEIQRTEQGDSAMYLCASSPGQGVPYGYTFGSGTRLTVV.